This record looks at one TCR beta chain sequence and its context. The assay was immunoSEQ multiplex PCR, and TCRdb's table has in-frame clones only and misses some. Seen here are under 200,000 clones, more than 85% observed once, and the top ten hold 20% to 25%. The entry originates in a study of blood T cell repertoires in COVID-19. This clonotype was sampled from a woman between 35 and 50 years old in a cohort exposed to, infected with or recovered from COVID-19 (not recorded which). Sequenced sample: PBMCs or T cells enriched from blood (not recorded which).

The CDR3 region is CASSLVPGLAGTNEQFF. CDR3 bases: TGTGCCAGCAGCTTAGTTCCGGGACTAGCGGGGACCAATGAGCAGTTCTTC. V and J are TRBV7-2 and TRBJ2-1, with TRBD2 matching 13 bases. Germline trimming cut 1 base from V and 6 bases from J; bases unmatched to any gene: 6. Germline lookup yields CDR1 SGHTA and CDR2 FQGNSA. The CDR3 has 17 amino acids.